A single sample is the source of the 17 T cell receptor beta chains below, sequenced in a study of memory CD4+ T cells and cytomegalovirus serostatus (dated by TCRdb to between 2017 and 2020). Single viable CD3+CD4+CD8-CD45RO+ cells were sorted as memory CD4+ T cells on a FACSAria II. The library relied on the immunoSEQ multiplex PCR assay. TCRdb holds this immuneACCESS table with in-frame rearrangements only. Some clones are missing; in checked studies, unresolved V genes explain under half, and the rest has no known cause. In all, the sample holds approximately 40,000 clones, and approximately 80% of those were seen once. The ten biggest clones cover less than 0.6% of the sample. The sample taken for sequencing was memory CD4+ T cells from blood. These receptors all stem from an adult in good health and CMV-seronegative.

This clone has a single count. The chain carries TRBV4-2 and TRBJ2-1, with D possibly called TRBD1 or TRBD2 (5 bases each). V lost 8 bases and J 9 bases, leaving 17 bases between the germline ends. CDR1 is LGHNA and CDR2 is YNFKEQ in the germline V gene. The CDR3 contains 13 residues. The CDR3 region has the DNA TGTGCCAGCGGAGGACACGGGTTCTCTGAGCAGTTCTTC. Its translation is CASGGHGFSEQFF.

The V and J genes are TRBV11-2 and TRBJ2-2; tentatively, D is TRBD2 (5 bases). V lost 3 bases and J lost 7, with 12 bases in between. This CDR3 has 14 amino acids. The germline V gene encodes CDR1 SGHAT and CDR2 FQNNGV. CDR3 residues: CASSLQLDVGELFF. The CDR3 DNA is TGTGCCAGCAGCTTGCAACTAGACGTCGGGGAGCTGTTTTTT.

This chain connects TRBV5-5 to TRBJ1-4; D perhaps matches TRBD1 (5 bases). V shed 7 bases and J shed 7 bases, with 17 bases lying between them. The germline V gene encodes CDR1 SGHKS and CDR2 YYEKEE (reference sequence). This CDR3 has 14 residues. The CDR3 reads CASSSGGTSEKLFF. The CDR3 DNA is TGTGCCAGCTCCTCGGGAGGGACGAGTGAAAAACTGTTTTTT.

The chain links TRBV7-9 to TRBJ1-1; D not certain. The CDR3 consists of 12 residues. Germline-derived CDR1 and CDR2 are SEHNR and FQNEAQ (reference sequence). Trimming removed 2 bases from V and 11 bases from J, with 12 bases in between. The CDR3 DNA reads TGTGCCAGCAGCTTACTCAGGTCCGACGCTTTCTTT. Protein product: CASSLLRSDAFF.

This clone was observed a few times. The chain employs TRBV2 and TRBJ1-4; 11 bases are shared with TRBD1. With V trimmed by 8 bases and J by 8 bases, 7 bases remained unmatched. CDR3 length equals 14 residues. Germline CDR1 SNHLY, CDR2 FYNNEI. CDR3 sequence (DNA): TGTGCCAGCGGGGACAGGGGGACGAACGAAAAACTGTTTTTT. Its protein product is CASGDRGTNEKLFF.

The chain has TRBV27 and TRBJ1-6; tentative D call: TRBD1 (6 bases). The germline V gene has CDR1 MNHEY and CDR2 SMNVEV (reference sequence). There are 16 residues in the CDR3. The V gene lost 3 bases and the J gene lost 4 bases, with 13 bases spanning the gap. The CDR3 DNA sequence: TGTGCCAGCAGTTTCGCAGGGCAGGGGTATAATTCACCCCTCCACTTT. Encoded protein: CASSFAGQGYNSPLHF.

The rearrangement joins TRBV27 to TRBJ1-6; the D gene is possibly TRBD1 (5 bases). Between the trimmed V and J ends, which lost 0 bases and 10 bases, there was a span of 16 bases. Germline V gives CDR1 MNHEY, CDR2 SMNVEV (reference sequence). The CDR3 consists of 16 residues. DNA of the CDR3: TGTGCCAGCAGTTTATCCGAAGGCAGGGTACGGTCACCCCTCCACTTT. Translated: CASSLSEGRVRSPLHF.

The rearrangement links TRBV6-6 to TRBJ2-1, with 8 bases lining up with TRBD2. J gave up 10 bases and V 5 bases, and 4 bases lay outside the gene matches. CDR3 size: 12 residues. The germline gives CDR1 MNHNY, CDR2 SVGAGI (reference sequence). CDR3 sequence: CASSQERGEQFF. In DNA form, the CDR3 reads TGTGCCAGCAGTCAGGAGCGGGGGGAGCAGTTCTTC.

This rearrangement joins TRBV5-5 to TRBJ1-4; 8 bases map to TRBD1. Germline CDR1 reads SGHKS; CDR2 reads YYEKEE (reference sequence). The CDR3 has 15 amino acids. J was trimmed by 11 bases and V by 5 bases; bases with no gene match: 14. The CDR3 DNA sequence: TGTGCCAGCAGGCCAGGTCTGGGACAGGTCGGCAAACTGTTTTTT. It codes for CASRPGLGQVGKLFF. The entire variable domain, with the rest obtained from reference TRBV5-5 and TRBJ1-4, is as follows: DAGVTQSPTHLIKTRGQQVTLRCSPISGHKSVSWYQQVLGQGPQFIFQYYEKEERGRGNFPDRFSARQFPNYSSELNVNALLLGDSALYLCASRPGLGQVGKLFFGSGTQLSVL.

V and J are TRBV6-1 and TRBJ2-7; the D is unclear. CDR3 length equals 14 residues. The germline V and J ends were trimmed by 6 bases and 5 bases, with 17 bases remaining between them. Germline CDR1 is MNHNS and CDR2 is SASEGT. The CDR3: CASRVLGQVDEQYF. The DNA of the CDR3 is TGTGCCAGCAGAGTGTTAGGGCAGGTTGACGAGCAGTACTTC.

The chain uses TRBV28 and TRBJ2-1, with 7 bases lining up with TRBD2. Per the germline V gene, CDR1 is MDHEN and CDR2 is SYDVKM. The CDR3 is 13 residues long. J gave up 6 bases and V 10 bases, and 9 bases lay outside the gene matches. The CDR3: CATAGGRVNEQFF. CDR3 DNA sequence: TGTGCCACCGCTGGAGGGAGGGTCAATGAGCAGTTCTTC.

This rearrangement joins TRBV28 to TRBJ1-5; D remains ambiguous. Per germline, CDR1 MDHEN and CDR2 SYDVKM. Between the trimmed V and J ends, which lost 4 bases and 7 bases, there was a span of 8 bases. The CDR3 is 12 residues long. The CDR3 sequence: CASSSSLQPQHF. CDR3 nucleotide sequence: TGTGCCAGCAGTTCGTCTCTCCAGCCCCAGCATTTT. Looking up the rest from reference TRBV28 and TRBJ1-5 gives the full variable domain: DVKVTQSSRYLVKRTGEKVFLECVQDMDHENMFWYRQDPGLGLRLIYFSYDVKMKEKGDIPEGYSVSREKKERFSLILESASTNQTSMYLCASSSSLQPQHFGDGTRLSIL.

This clone was observed a few times. The rearrangement joins TRBV28 to TRBJ1-2; possibly TRBD1 for D (5 bases). Between the trimmed V and J ends, which lost 3 bases and 4 bases, there was a span of 12 bases. The CDR3 totals 14 residues. Germline V gene lookup returns CDR1 MDHEN and CDR2 SYDVKM. CDR3 DNA sequence: TGTGCCAGCAGTTTGACCGGGACTTCCTATGGCTACACCTTC. This encodes CASSLTGTSYGYTF.

V is TRBV5-1 and J is TRBJ2-5, with 9 bases lining up with TRBD1. The junction had 8 bases not matched to a gene; V was cut back by 3 bases and J by 2 bases. This CDR3 has 16 amino acids. The germline V gene has CDR1 SGHRS and CDR2 YFSETQ. CDR3 sequence: CASSSVVGQGQETQYF. The CDR3 DNA is TGCGCCAGCAGCTCCGTAGTGGGACAGGGACAAGAGACCCAGTACTTC.

The chain has TRBV27 and TRBJ1-4; weak D call: TRBD1 (6 bases). V gave up 2 bases and J gave up 6 bases, with 10 bases separating them. CDR1 MNHEY and CDR2 SMNVEV come from the germline V gene (reference sequence). The CDR3 runs to 14 residues. Written as DNA, the CDR3 is TGTGCCAGCAGTTTAAGGGGGAAGGATGAAAAACTGTTTTTT. This gives the protein CASSLRGKDEKLFF.

The chain joins TRBV6-1 to TRBJ2-2; unclear D gene. Germline values: CDR1 MNHNS, CDR2 SASEGT. V lost 6 bases and J lost 2, with 10 bases in between. The CDR3 has 14 residues. The CDR3 DNA reads TGTGCCAGCAGGGGCAGTGCCAACACCGGGGAGCTGTTTTTT. Amino acids: CASRGSANTGELFF.

This chain joins TRBV6-6 and TRBJ1-1; 10 positions match TRBD1. The CDR3 consists of 16 residues. After removal of 5 bases from V and 3 bases from J, the junction contained 9 bases not matched to a gene. Looked up from germline, CDR1 is MNHNY and CDR2 is SVGAGI (reference sequence). This CDR3 reads CASSHRTGGWYTEAFF. CDR3 nucleotides: TGTGCCAGCAGTCACCGGACAGGGGGTTGGTACACTGAAGCTTTCTTT.